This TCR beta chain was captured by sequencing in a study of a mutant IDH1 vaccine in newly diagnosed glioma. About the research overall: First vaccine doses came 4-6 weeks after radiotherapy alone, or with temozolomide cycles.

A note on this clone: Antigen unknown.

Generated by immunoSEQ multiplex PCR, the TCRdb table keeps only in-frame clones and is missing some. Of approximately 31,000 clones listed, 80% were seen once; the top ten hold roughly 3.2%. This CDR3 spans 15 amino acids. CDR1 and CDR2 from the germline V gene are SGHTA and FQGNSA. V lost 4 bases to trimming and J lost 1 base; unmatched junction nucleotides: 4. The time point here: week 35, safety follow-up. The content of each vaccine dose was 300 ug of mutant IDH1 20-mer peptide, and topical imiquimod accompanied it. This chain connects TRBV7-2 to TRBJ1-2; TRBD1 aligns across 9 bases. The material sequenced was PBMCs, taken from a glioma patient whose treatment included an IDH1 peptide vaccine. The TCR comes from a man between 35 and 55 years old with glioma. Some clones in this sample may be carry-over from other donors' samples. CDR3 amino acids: CASSSGTGNNYGYTF. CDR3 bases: TGTGCCAGCAGCTCAGGGACAGGGAATAACTATGGCTACACCTTC. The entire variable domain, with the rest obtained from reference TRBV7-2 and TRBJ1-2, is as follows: GAGVSQSPSNKVTEKGKDVELRCDPISGHTALYWYRQSLGQGLEFLIYFQGNSAPDKSGLPSDRFSAERTGGSVSTLTIQRTQQEDSAVYLCASSSGTGNNYGYTFGSGTRLTVV.